Listed below are T cell receptor beta chains from one sample, sequenced in a study of metastatic and nonmetastatic thyroid tumors. TCRdb recomputed clones from the PCR reads via MiXCR. This sample yields roughly 25,000 clones, of which less than 15% are seen a single time; about a sixth belongs to the top ten. The sequenced sample was blood. The receptors were sampled from a female donor with papillary thyroid cancer or a benign thyroid nodule (not recorded which). Some clones in this sample may be carry-over from other donors' samples. Each CDR3 is given with its conserved first and last residue. The order of the fields is V gene, D gene, J gene, clone size, CDR3 protein, CDR3 DNA. A D gene is named only where the DNA matches it firmly. Clone size is not always given. Where it is, it says once, few, many or a class for expanded clones.

v_gene: TRBV6-6
d_gene: TRBD2
j_gene: TRBJ2-1
abundance: many
CDR3aa: CASSSYAGGSSYNEQFF
CDR3nt: TGTGCCAGCAGCTCCTACGCGGGAGGGAGCTCCTACAATGAGCAGTTCTTC

v_gene: TRBV11-2
d_gene: TRBD1
j_gene: TRBJ2-7
abundance: many
CDR3aa: CASSHGTGSYEQYF
CDR3nt: TGTGCCAGCAGCCACGGGACAGGCTCCTACGAGCAGTACTTC

v_gene: TRBV4-1
d_gene: -
j_gene: TRBJ1-5
abundance: many
CDR3aa: CASSQERTDSNQPQHF
CDR3nt: TGCGCCAGCAGCCAAGAACGGACGGATAGCAATCAGCCCCAGCATTTT

v_gene: TRBV7-2
d_gene: -
j_gene: TRBJ2-1
abundance: -
CDR3aa: CASSPRQATREQFF
CDR3nt: TGTGCCAGCAGCCCCCGCCAGGCAACCCGGGAGCAGTTCTTC

v_gene: TRBV12-3/TRBV12-4
d_gene: -
j_gene: TRBJ1-1
abundance: few
CDR3aa: CAIRMGQNTEAFF
CDR3nt: TGTGCCATCAGGATGGGACAGAACACTGAAGCTTTCTTT

v_gene: TRBV9
d_gene: TRBD1
j_gene: TRBJ2-3
abundance: many
CDR3aa: CASSVVGTGGADTQYF
CDR3nt: TGTGCCAGCAGCGTAGTCGGGACAGGGGGCGCAGATACGCAGTATTTT

v_gene: TRBV11-2
d_gene: TRBD2
j_gene: TRBJ2-1
abundance: medium-sized
CDR3aa: CASSPRGSSGGDEQFF
CDR3nt: TGTGCCAGCAGCCCAAGAGGGTCTAGCGGGGGTGATGAGCAGTTCTTC

v_gene: TRBV27
d_gene: TRBD1
j_gene: TRBJ1-4
abundance: many
CDR3aa: CASSHPRRTGAEKLFF
CDR3nt: TGTGCCAGCAGTCACCCCCGGCGGACAGGGGCTGAAAAACTGTTTTTT

v_gene: TRBV6-2/TRBV6-3
d_gene: -
j_gene: TRBJ1-2
abundance: -
CDR3aa: CASSYLWGGKGIFNYGYTF
CDR3nt: TGTGCCAGCAGTTACTTATGGGGAGGGAAGGGAATCTTTAACTATGGCTACACCTTC

v_gene: TRBV19
d_gene: -
j_gene: TRBJ2-1
abundance: many
CDR3aa: CASSEYASSYNEQFF
CDR3nt: TGTGCCAGTAGTGAATACGCCAGCTCCTACAATGAGCAGTTCTTC

v_gene: TRBV11-2
d_gene: TRBD1
j_gene: TRBJ1-3
abundance: -
CDR3aa: CASSYREPGGSGNTIYF
CDR3nt: TGTGCCAGCAGCTACCGGGAGCCAGGGGGATCCGGAAACACCATATATTTT

v_gene: TRBV20-1
d_gene: TRBD1
j_gene: TRBJ2-1
abundance: many
CDR3aa: CSADTGAPGDNEQFF
CDR3nt: TGCAGTGCAGACACAGGGGCCCCTGGGGACAATGAGCAGTTCTTC

v_gene: TRBV19
d_gene: TRBD2
j_gene: TRBJ2-2
abundance: many
CDR3aa: CASSLKMVGGQAGELFF
CDR3nt: TGTGCCAGTAGTCTGAAGATGGTGGGAGGGCAGGCCGGGGAGCTGTTTTTT

v_gene: TRBV11-1
d_gene: -
j_gene: TRBJ2-7
abundance: -
CDR3aa: CASRRAITRGLYEQYF
CDR3nt: TGTGCCAGCAGACGGGCCATCACTAGAGGCCTCTACGAGCAGTACTTC

v_gene: TRBV7-2
d_gene: -
j_gene: TRBJ1-2
abundance: many
CDR3aa: CASSLAAANYGYTF
CDR3nt: TGTGCCAGCAGCTTAGCGGCCGCTAACTATGGCTACACCTTC

v_gene: TRBV5-1
d_gene: TRBD2
j_gene: TRBJ2-5
abundance: many
CDR3aa: CASSLRRAGRQETQYF
CDR3nt: TGCGCCAGCAGCTTGAGGCGAGCGGGACGTCAAGAGACCCAGTACTTC

v_gene: TRBV5-1
d_gene: TRBD2
j_gene: TRBJ2-2
abundance: -
CDR3aa: CASSPGVMGVAGGNTGELFF
CDR3nt: TGCGCCAGCAGCCCGGGAGTAATGGGAGTAGCGGGAGGAAACACCGGGGAGCTGTTTTTT

v_gene: TRBV4-2
d_gene: TRBD2
j_gene: TRBJ2-7
abundance: medium-sized
CDR3aa: CASSPAGGGRSYEQYF
CDR3nt: TGTGCCAGCAGCCCCGCCGGGGGCGGGAGGTCCTACGAGCAGTACTTC

v_gene: TRBV11-2
d_gene: -
j_gene: TRBJ1-6
abundance: once
CDR3aa: CASSSPPQGAYNSPLHF
CDR3nt: TGTGCCAGCAGCTCCCCGCCGCAGGGAGCCTATAATTCACCCCTCCACTTT

v_gene: TRBV5-6
d_gene: TRBD2
j_gene: TRBJ2-1
abundance: many
CDR3aa: CASSLAPSGSIYEQFF
CDR3nt: TGTGCCAGCAGCTTGGCCCCTAGCGGGAGTATCTATGAGCAGTTCTTC

v_gene: TRBV28
d_gene: TRBD2
j_gene: TRBJ2-1
abundance: few
CDR3aa: CASRLAGAGNEQFF
CDR3nt: TGTGCCAGCAGGCTAGCGGGAGCCGGCAATGAGCAGTTCTTC

v_gene: TRBV4-1
d_gene: TRBD1
j_gene: TRBJ1-2
abundance: medium-sized
CDR3aa: CASSHPDRGPYGYTF
CDR3nt: TGCGCCAGCAGCCACCCGGACAGGGGGCCCTATGGCTACACCTTC

v_gene: TRBV12-3/TRBV12-4
d_gene: -
j_gene: TRBJ2-1
abundance: -
CDR3aa: CASSLAWFGQFF
CDR3nt: TGTGCCAGCAGTTTAGCATGGTTCGGTCAGTTCTTC

v_gene: TRBV27
d_gene: -
j_gene: TRBJ2-7
abundance: few
CDR3aa: CAGSLSRPLGYEQYF
CDR3nt: TGTGCCGGCAGTTTATCGCGTCCCCTCGGCTACGAGCAGTACTTC

v_gene: TRBV12-3/TRBV12-4
d_gene: -
j_gene: TRBJ2-7
abundance: medium-sized
CDR3aa: CASSAGYEQYF
CDR3nt: TGTGCCAGCAGTGCGGGTTACGAGCAGTACTTC

v_gene: TRBV12-3/TRBV12-4
d_gene: -
j_gene: TRBJ2-7
abundance: few
CDR3aa: CASSNKQGKNEQYF
CDR3nt: TGTGCCAGCAGTAATAAACAGGGAAAGAACGAGCAGTACTTC

v_gene: TRBV12-3/TRBV12-4
d_gene: TRBD2
j_gene: TRBJ2-3
abundance: many
CDR3aa: CASSSGRESDTQYF
CDR3nt: TGTGCCAGCAGTTCGGGGCGGGAGTCAGATACGCAGTATTTT

v_gene: TRBV9
d_gene: -
j_gene: TRBJ2-1
abundance: many
CDR3aa: CASSYRESAQFF
CDR3nt: TGTGCCAGCAGCTACAGGGAGAGTGCGCAGTTCTTC

v_gene: TRBV5-1
d_gene: TRBD2
j_gene: TRBJ2-1
abundance: many
CDR3aa: CASSPLTSGLSYNEQFF
CDR3nt: TGCGCCAGCAGTCCACTGACTAGCGGGCTTTCCTACAATGAGCAGTTCTTC

v_gene: TRBV2
d_gene: -
j_gene: TRBJ1-5
abundance: many
CDR3aa: CASSDVLGNQPQHF
CDR3nt: TGTGCCAGCAGTGACGTCCTGGGCAATCAGCCCCAGCATTTT

v_gene: TRBV28
d_gene: -
j_gene: TRBJ2-3
abundance: many
CDR3aa: CASSFVGGWYDTQYF
CDR3nt: TGTGCCAGCAGTTTTGTCGGGGGATGGTACGATACGCAGTATTTT

v_gene: TRBV9
d_gene: -
j_gene: TRBJ2-7
abundance: hyperexpanded
CDR3aa: CASSITPRSQHEQYF
CDR3nt: TGTGCCAGCAGCATTACCCCCAGGTCGCAACACGAGCAGTACTTC

v_gene: TRBV18
d_gene: -
j_gene: TRBJ2-1
abundance: many
CDR3aa: CASSPNAAFSYNEQFF
CDR3nt: TGTGCCAGCTCACCGAACGCGGCTTTCTCCTACAATGAGCAGTTCTTC

v_gene: TRBV18
d_gene: -
j_gene: TRBJ2-5
abundance: many
CDR3aa: CASSRGISQETQYF
CDR3nt: TGTGCCAGCTCCCGGGGAATTAGTCAAGAGACCCAGTACTTC

v_gene: TRBV11-2
d_gene: -
j_gene: TRBJ2-2
abundance: few
CDR3aa: CASSPLSSGTGELFF
CDR3nt: TGTGCCAGTAGCCCCCTCAGCTCTGGCACCGGGGAGCTGTTTTTT

v_gene: TRBV7-3
d_gene: -
j_gene: TRBJ1-2
abundance: many
CDR3aa: CASSLGQNYGYTF
CDR3nt: TGTGCCAGTAGCTTAGGGCAAAACTATGGCTACACCTTC

v_gene: TRBV12-3/TRBV12-4
d_gene: -
j_gene: TRBJ2-1
abundance: -
CDR3aa: CASSYSTVSYNEQFF
CDR3nt: TGTGCCAGCAGTTATTCTACGGTCTCCTACAATGAGCAGTTCTTC

v_gene: TRBV11-1
d_gene: TRBD2
j_gene: TRBJ2-7
abundance: many
CDR3aa: CASSPREGLHEQYF
CDR3nt: TGTGCCAGCAGCCCTCGGGAGGGCCTCCACGAGCAGTACTTC

v_gene: TRBV20-1
d_gene: TRBD1
j_gene: TRBJ2-7
abundance: many
CDR3aa: CSARSSRGSFYEQYF
CDR3nt: TGCAGTGCTAGATCCTCCAGGGGGAGTTTCTACGAGCAGTACTTC

v_gene: TRBV7-9
d_gene: -
j_gene: TRBJ1-4
abundance: many
CDR3aa: CASSLAGGRVSEKLFF
CDR3nt: TGTGCCAGCAGCTTAGCTGGGGGGCGCGTAAGTGAAAAACTGTTTTTT

v_gene: TRBV7-9
d_gene: TRBD1
j_gene: TRBJ2-1
abundance: many
CDR3aa: CASSSRGGDRNYNEQFF
CDR3nt: TGTGCCAGCAGCTCTAGGGGTGGGGACAGAAACTACAATGAGCAGTTCTTC